This T cell receptor beta chain was recovered during a study of T-cell reconstitution after alpha-beta-depleted transplantation in children. Findings and caveats of the study: Roughly two months post-transplant, alpha-beta T cells reportedly originated from several hundred graft clones that had expanded. Surviving recipient T cells and intrathymic progenitors accounted for some patients' high TCRbeta diversity at day 60. At one year after transplant, newly produced T cells mostly accounted for T-cell counts and diversity.

V was trimmed by 3 bases and J by 0 bases, leaving 14 bases between them. CDR3 length: 16 amino acids. Germline assignment: CDR1 MDHEN and CDR2 SYDVKM. There are many counts of this clonotype. Its matching antigen is unknown. Unique molecular identifiers were incorporated when the TCRbeta library was constructed. TCRdb reprocessed the PCR reads with MiXCR, giving one entry per CDR3 protein. The data contain about 300,000 distinct CDR3 sequences, roughly 7.8% of them singletons. Material: peripheral blood, obtained 360 days after TCRalphabeta/CD19-depleted stem cell transplant. This receptor was obtained from a female patient aged 2-10 years who had a stem cell transplant for Fanconi anemia, so the T cells may come from the graft donor. The rearrangement links TRBV28 to TRBJ1-1, with D perhaps TRBD1 (6 bases). CDR3 loop: CASSFFRGSMNTEAFF. The CDR3, as DNA: TGTGCCAGCAGTTTCTTCAGGGGATCCATGAACACTGAAGCTTTCTTT.